The rows below give T cell receptor beta chains drawn from one sample of a study of vaccination and CD4 T cells after COVID-19. TCRdb called the PCR reads again in MiXCR, with one record for every CDR3 protein. The data hold about 20,000 distinct CDR3 sequences, with 54% observed a single time. No cognate antigen is known for these TCRs. Sample: CD4+ T cells from blood, cultured in vitro. These receptors all stem from a human donor who had recovered from COVID-19. Each CDR3 is given with its conserved first and last residue. The order of the fields is clone size, J gene, D gene, V gene, CDR3 DNA, CDR3 protein. A D gene is named only where the DNA matches it firmly. Size is stated for part of the rows, as once, few or many counts, or as a class when the clone is expanded.

clone size: few
J gene: TRBJ1-6
D gene: .
V gene: TRBV20-1
CDR3 DNA: TGCAGTGCTAGTCCTGGGTTGGGCAATTCACCCCTCCACTTT
CDR3 protein: CSASPGLGNSPLHF

clone size: few
J gene: TRBJ2-3
D gene: TRBD2
V gene: TRBV5-1
CDR3 DNA: TGCGCCAGCTTCGCTAGCGGGACAGATACGCAGTATTTT
CDR3 protein: CASFASGTDTQYF

clone size: .
J gene: TRBJ1-2
D gene: .
V gene: TRBV6-1
CDR3 DNA: TGTGCCAGCAGTGAAACCAACAGGGTTGGCTACACCTTC
CDR3 protein: CASSETNRVGYTF

clone size: .
J gene: TRBJ2-3
D gene: .
V gene: TRBV25-1
CDR3 DNA: TGTGCCAGCGGCCACCGGCGGGGGTATTTT
CDR3 protein: CASGHRRGYF

clone size: .
J gene: TRBJ1-5
D gene: .
V gene: TRBV6-2/TRBV6-3
CDR3 DNA: TGTGCCAGCAGTTACTCGAACAATCAGCCCCAGCATTTT
CDR3 protein: CASSYSNNQPQHF

clone size: .
J gene: TRBJ2-7
D gene: .
V gene: TRBV5-1
CDR3 DNA: TGCGCCAGCTCCTTACAGGGTTACGAGCAGTACTTC
CDR3 protein: CASSLQGYEQYF

clone size: .
J gene: TRBJ2-5
D gene: TRBD2
V gene: TRBV10-3
CDR3 DNA: TGTGCCATCAGACGACTAGCGGAAGAGACCCAGTACTTC
CDR3 protein: CAIRRLAEETQYF

clone size: .
J gene: TRBJ2-3
D gene: TRBD2
V gene: TRBV24-1
CDR3 DNA: TGTGCCACCGGGGGGGAGAAGGCGGTTACAGATACGCAGTATTTT
CDR3 protein: CATGGEKAVTDTQYF

clone size: few
J gene: TRBJ1-5
D gene: .
V gene: TRBV10-3
CDR3 DNA: TGTGCCATCAGTGAGTCAGGAGGGGTGAATCAGCCCCAGCATTTT
CDR3 protein: CAISESGGVNQPQHF

clone size: .
J gene: TRBJ2-1
D gene: .
V gene: TRBV20-1
CDR3 DNA: TGCAGTGCTAGAGTAACTGGCCTCTACAATGAGCAGTTCTTC
CDR3 protein: CSARVTGLYNEQFF

clone size: .
J gene: TRBJ2-3
D gene: TRBD2
V gene: TRBV11-3
CDR3 DNA: TGTGCCAGCAGCCGCGGGACTAGCGGGAATGTGCCCACAGATACGCAGTATTTT
CDR3 protein: CASSRGTSGNVPTDTQYF

clone size: .
J gene: TRBJ1-1
D gene: TRBD1
V gene: TRBV7-8
CDR3 DNA: TGTGCCAGCAGCTTTTCGGACAGGGGGCTAATGGCTTTCTTT
CDR3 protein: CASSFSDRGLMAFF

clone size: .
J gene: TRBJ1-5
D gene: TRBD1
V gene: TRBV19
CDR3 DNA: TGTGCCAGTAGTCCGTTAGGGACAGGGGAACAACAGCCCCAGCATTTT
CDR3 protein: CASSPLGTGEQQPQHF

clone size: .
J gene: TRBJ2-3
D gene: TRBD2
V gene: TRBV19
CDR3 DNA: TGTGCCAGTAGCGAGGGGAGGGCCCCAGATACGCAGTATTTT
CDR3 protein: CASSEGRAPDTQYF

clone size: .
J gene: TRBJ2-3
D gene: .
V gene: TRBV24-1
CDR3 DNA: TGTGCCACCAGTGATCGGGACCGCTTAGATACGCAGTATTTT
CDR3 protein: CATSDRDRLDTQYF

clone size: .
J gene: TRBJ2-3
D gene: TRBD1
V gene: TRBV3-1
CDR3 DNA: TGTGCCAGCAGCCAAGACGACAGGGGGTATACGCAGTATTTT
CDR3 protein: CASSQDDRGYTQYF

clone size: few
J gene: TRBJ1-2
D gene: TRBD1
V gene: TRBV3-1
CDR3 DNA: TGTGCCAGCAGCCAAGATCTTCCGGGACAGGGGTATGGCTACACCTTC
CDR3 protein: CASSQDLPGQGYGYTF

clone size: .
J gene: TRBJ1-5
D gene: .
V gene: TRBV6-2/TRBV6-3
CDR3 DNA: TGTGCCAGCAGTTACTCCACCCCCATCTGGCCGGGGGGCAATCAGCCCCAGCATTTT
CDR3 protein: CASSYSTPIWPGGNQPQHF

clone size: .
J gene: TRBJ2-7
D gene: TRBD2
V gene: TRBV24-1
CDR3 DNA: TGTGCCACCAGTGATACCACTAGCGGGGGGGCTTACGAGCAGTACTTC
CDR3 protein: CATSDTTSGGAYEQYF

clone size: few
J gene: TRBJ1-1
D gene: .
V gene: TRBV20-1
CDR3 DNA: TGCAGTGCTAGAGTCGGAGACTTTGAAGCTTTCTTT
CDR3 protein: CSARVGDFEAFF

clone size: .
J gene: TRBJ2-1
D gene: TRBD1
V gene: TRBV10-3
CDR3 DNA: TGTGCCATCAGTACCGACAGGGGGCGTTACAATGAGCAGTTCTTC
CDR3 protein: CAISTDRGRYNEQFF

clone size: .
J gene: TRBJ2-5
D gene: .
V gene: TRBV24-1
CDR3 DNA: TGTGCCACCAGCCCGGGGGATTACCAAGAGACCCGGTACTTC
CDR3 protein: CATSPGDYQETRYF

clone size: .
J gene: TRBJ2-3
D gene: .
V gene: TRBV6-4
CDR3 DNA: TGTGCCAGCAGTGAGGGACTTACGCAGTATTTT
CDR3 protein: CASSEGLTQYF

clone size: .
J gene: TRBJ1-4
D gene: .
V gene: TRBV20-1
CDR3 DNA: TGCAGTGCTAGAGCAGGGGAGTGGGAAAAACTGTTTTTT
CDR3 protein: CSARAGEWEKLFF

clone size: .
J gene: TRBJ2-7
D gene: TRBD2
V gene: TRBV11-3
CDR3 DNA: TGTGCCAGCAGCCCCAGGACTAGCGGGAGGGCTGGGGAGCAGTACTTC
CDR3 protein: CASSPRTSGRAGEQYF

clone size: .
J gene: TRBJ1-1
D gene: .
V gene: TRBV28
CDR3 DNA: TGTGCCAGCAGTTCCCCCTCGGGGCGAGGCACTGAAGCTTTCTTT
CDR3 protein: CASSSPSGRGTEAFF

clone size: .
J gene: TRBJ2-7
D gene: TRBD2
V gene: TRBV7-2
CDR3 DNA: TGTGCCAGCAGCTGGACTAGCGGGAACTACGAGCAGTACTTC
CDR3 protein: CASSWTSGNYEQYF

clone size: .
J gene: TRBJ1-2
D gene: TRBD1
V gene: TRBV11-2
CDR3 DNA: TGTGCCAGCAGCTTAGATCGAGGGGGCGGAACCCATGGCTACACCTTC
CDR3 protein: CASSLDRGGGTHGYTF